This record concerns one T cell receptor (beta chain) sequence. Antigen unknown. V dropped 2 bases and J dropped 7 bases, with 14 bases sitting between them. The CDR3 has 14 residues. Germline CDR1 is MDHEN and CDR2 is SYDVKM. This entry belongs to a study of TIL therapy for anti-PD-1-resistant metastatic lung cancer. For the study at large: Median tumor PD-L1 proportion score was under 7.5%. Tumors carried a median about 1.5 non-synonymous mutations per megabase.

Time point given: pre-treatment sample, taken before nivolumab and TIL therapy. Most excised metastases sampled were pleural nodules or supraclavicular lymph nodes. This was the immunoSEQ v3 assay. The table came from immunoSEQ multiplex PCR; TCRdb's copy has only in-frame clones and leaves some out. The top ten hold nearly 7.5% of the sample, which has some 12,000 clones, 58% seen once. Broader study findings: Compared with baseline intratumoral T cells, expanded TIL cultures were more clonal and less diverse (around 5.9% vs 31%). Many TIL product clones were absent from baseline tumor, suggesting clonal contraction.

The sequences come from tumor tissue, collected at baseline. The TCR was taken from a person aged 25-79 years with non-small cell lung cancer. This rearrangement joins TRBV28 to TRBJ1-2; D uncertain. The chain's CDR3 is CASSLGLGFGGYTF. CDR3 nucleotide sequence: TGTGCCAGCAGTTTAGGCCTGGGGTTCGGTGGCTACACCTTC.